This T cell receptor (beta chain) was identified during a study of cytomegalovirus exposure and HLA in healthy donors. Findings and caveats of the study: V- and J-gene trimming in TCR beta was tied to a missense DCLRE1C variant by an analysis performed later. Of the V segments, some could not be distinguished, including TRBV6-2 and TRBV6-3, and were excluded.

PCR primers comprised 60 Vbeta and 13 Jbeta primers. Generated by immunoSEQ multiplex PCR, the TCRdb table keeps only in-frame clones and is missing some. The sample contains about 170,000 clones, approximately 84% of which appear only once. The length of the CDR3 is 15 residues. Trimming removed 5 bases from V and 6 bases from J; junction bases left unmatched: 11. Germline assignment: CDR1 SGHTA and CDR2 FQGNSA. Remarks on this clone: The antigen is undetermined.

Sequenced sample: PBMCs. The sequence derives from a woman in her forties or fifties in good health and CMV-seropositive. The chain joins TRBV7-2 to TRBJ2-3, with 7 bases that match TRBD2. CDR3 protein: CASSLPGTMRDTQYF. CDR3 coding DNA: TGTGCCAGCAGCCTACCGGGGACTATGAGGGATACGCAGTATTTT.